This T cell receptor (beta chain) originates from a study of blood T cells in healthy people across ages. Looked up from germline, CDR1 is SGHTA and CDR2 is FQGNSA. V dropped 1 base and J dropped 9; count of bases not matched to a gene: 10. This CDR3 has 16 residues. The authors ran a second PCR of about 7 to 12 cycles using a sample-barcoded 5' primer and a J-beta primer mix. A single record per CDR3 protein comes from TCRdb applying MiXCR to the 5' RACE reads. The sample yields around 1.5 million distinct CDR3 sequences, 45% to 70% seen once. The rearrangement uses TRBV7-2 and TRBJ2-3; 10 bases are shared with TRBD2. This clonotype was obtained from a man aged 18 to 29 in good health. Input material: blood. CDR3 nucleotide sequence: TGTGCCAGCAGCTTAGGAAGCGGGGGGGGGTTGGGAACGCAGTATTTT. This codes for CASSLGSGGGLGTQYF.